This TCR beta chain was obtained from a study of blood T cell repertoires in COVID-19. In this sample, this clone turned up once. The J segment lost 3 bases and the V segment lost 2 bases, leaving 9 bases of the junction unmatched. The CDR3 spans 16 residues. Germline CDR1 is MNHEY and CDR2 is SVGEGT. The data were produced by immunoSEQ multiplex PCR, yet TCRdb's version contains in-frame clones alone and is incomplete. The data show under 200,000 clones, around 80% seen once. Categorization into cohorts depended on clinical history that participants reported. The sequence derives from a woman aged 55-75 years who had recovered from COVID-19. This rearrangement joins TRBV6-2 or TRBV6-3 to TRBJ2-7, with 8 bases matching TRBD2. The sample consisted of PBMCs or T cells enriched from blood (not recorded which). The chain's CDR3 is CASSYERGQRVYEQYF. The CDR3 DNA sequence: TGTGCCAGCAGTTACGAGCGGGGGCAACGAGTCTACGAGCAGTACTTC.